The clone carrying this T cell receptor (beta chain) showed up just once. Germline V gene sequence: CDR1 SGHTA, CDR2 FQGNSA. V shed 3 bases and J shed 4 bases, with 12 bases lying between them. The CDR3 is 14 residues long. These data are taken from a study of CD8+ T cells in alopecia areata. Sequencing relied on a cDNA template that was reverse transcribed from extracted RNA. The repertoire was sequenced with immunoSEQ multiplex PCR; TCRdb's copy has only in-frame clones and lacks some. The table includes around 190,000 clones, about 61% detected once. V and J are TRBV7-2 and TRBJ1-2; D call uncertain. Sequenced input: CD8+ T cells sorted from blood. The clonotype was recovered from a human donor in good health. In DNA form, the CDR3 reads TGTGCCAGCAGCTTGGACCGAAGATCCTATGGCTACACCTTC. Encoded protein: CASSLDRRSYGYTF.